The clone carrying this TCR beta chain was recorded once. CDR3 length equals 12 residues. The germline V and J ends were trimmed by 5 bases and 0 bases, with 3 bases remaining between them. Per the germline V gene, CDR1 is MNHEY and CDR2 is SMNVEV (reference sequence). This entry is derived from a study of CD8+ T cells in alopecia areata. It was cDNA, reverse transcribed from extracted RNA, that served as the sequencing template. Libraries were prepared by immunoSEQ multiplex PCR; TCRdb keeps only in-frame clonotypes and omits some of them. The sample carries 200,000 to 250,000 clones, about 68% recorded once.

J is TRBJ2-3 and V is TRBV27; D unresolved. The sequence was obtained from a human donor with alopecia areata. This sample comprised CD4+ T cells sorted from blood, obtained at week 0. CDR3 region: CASSGSTDTQYF. The DNA for the CDR3 is TGTGCCAGCAGTGGTAGCACAGATACGCAGTATTTT.